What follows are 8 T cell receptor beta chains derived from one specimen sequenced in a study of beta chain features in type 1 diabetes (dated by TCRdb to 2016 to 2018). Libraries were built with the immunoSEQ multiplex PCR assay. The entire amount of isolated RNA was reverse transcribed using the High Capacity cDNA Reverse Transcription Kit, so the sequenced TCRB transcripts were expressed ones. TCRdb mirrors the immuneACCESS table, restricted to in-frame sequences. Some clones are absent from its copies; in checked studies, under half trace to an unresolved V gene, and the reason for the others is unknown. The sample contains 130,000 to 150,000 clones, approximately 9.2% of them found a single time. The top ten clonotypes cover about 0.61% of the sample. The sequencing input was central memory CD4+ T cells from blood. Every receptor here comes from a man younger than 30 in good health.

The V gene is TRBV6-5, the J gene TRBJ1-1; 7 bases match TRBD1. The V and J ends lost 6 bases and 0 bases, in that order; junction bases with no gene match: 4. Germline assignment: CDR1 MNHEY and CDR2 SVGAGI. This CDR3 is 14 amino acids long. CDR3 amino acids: CASRAGQLNTEAFF. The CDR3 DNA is TGTGCCAGCAGGGCGGGACAGCTGAACACTGAAGCTTTCTTT.

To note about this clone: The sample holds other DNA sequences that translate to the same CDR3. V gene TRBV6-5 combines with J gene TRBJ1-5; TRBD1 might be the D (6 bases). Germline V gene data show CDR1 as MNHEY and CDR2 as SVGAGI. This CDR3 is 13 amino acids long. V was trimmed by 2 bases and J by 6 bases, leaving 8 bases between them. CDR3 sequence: CASSYDRTQPQHF. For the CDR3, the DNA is TGTGCCAGCAGTTACGACAGGACTCAGCCCCAGCATTTT.

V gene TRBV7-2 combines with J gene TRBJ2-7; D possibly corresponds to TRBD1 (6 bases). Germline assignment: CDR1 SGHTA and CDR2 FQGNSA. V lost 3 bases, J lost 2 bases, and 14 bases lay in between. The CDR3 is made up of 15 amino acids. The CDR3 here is CASSFYRTATYEQYF. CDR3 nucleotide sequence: TGTGCCAGCAGCTTCTATAGGACAGCCACCTACGAGCAGTACTTC.

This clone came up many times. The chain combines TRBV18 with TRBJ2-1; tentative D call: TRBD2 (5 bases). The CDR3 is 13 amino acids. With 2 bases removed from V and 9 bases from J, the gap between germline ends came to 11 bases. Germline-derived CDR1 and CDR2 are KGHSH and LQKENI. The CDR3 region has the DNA TGTGCCAGCTCACCATCTGACTATGGTGAGCAGTTCTTC. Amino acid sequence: CASSPSDYGEQFF. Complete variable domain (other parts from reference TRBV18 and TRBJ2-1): NAGVMQNPRHLVRRRGQEARLRCSPMKGHSHVYWYRQLPEEGLKFMVYLQKENIIDESGMPKERFSAEFPKEGPSILRIQQVVRGDSAAYFCASSPSDYGEQFFGPGTRLTVL.

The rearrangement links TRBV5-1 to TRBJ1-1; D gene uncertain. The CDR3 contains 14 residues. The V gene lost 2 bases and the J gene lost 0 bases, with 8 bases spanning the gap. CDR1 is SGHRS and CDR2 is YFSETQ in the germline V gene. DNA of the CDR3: TGCGCCAGCAGCTTAGGAGCGATGAACACTGAAGCTTTCTTT. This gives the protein CASSLGAMNTEAFF.

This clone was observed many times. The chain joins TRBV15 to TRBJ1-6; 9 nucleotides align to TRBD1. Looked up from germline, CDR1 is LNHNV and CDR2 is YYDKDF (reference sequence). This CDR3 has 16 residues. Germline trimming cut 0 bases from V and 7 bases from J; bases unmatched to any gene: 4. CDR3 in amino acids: CATSRDGTGRNSPLHF. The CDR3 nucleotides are TGTGCCACCAGCAGAGACGGGACAGGGAGAAATTCACCCCTCCACTTT.

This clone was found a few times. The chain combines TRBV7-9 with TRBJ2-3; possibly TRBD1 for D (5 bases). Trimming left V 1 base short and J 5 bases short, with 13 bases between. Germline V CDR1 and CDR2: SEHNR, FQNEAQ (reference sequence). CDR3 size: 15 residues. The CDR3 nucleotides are TGTGCCAGCAGCTTAGGACAGAACACCCAAGATACGCAGTATTTT. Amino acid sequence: CASSLGQNTQDTQYF.

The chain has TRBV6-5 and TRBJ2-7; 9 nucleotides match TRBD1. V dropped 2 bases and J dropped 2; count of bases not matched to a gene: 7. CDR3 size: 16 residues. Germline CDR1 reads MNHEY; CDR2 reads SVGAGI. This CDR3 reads CASSYQMGQGPYEQYF. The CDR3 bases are TGTGCCAGCAGTTACCAAATGGGACAGGGACCCTACGAGCAGTACTTC.